This TCR beta chain comes out of a study of blood T cells in healthy people across ages. Overall study context: Using template switching, researchers captured about one barcoded beta molecule for each two T cells.

Points from the study as a whole: Those diversity estimates obtained from one million T cells were thought to be underestimates.

Germline V gene sequence: CDR1 LGHNA, CDR2 YNFKEQ. This CDR3 has 16 residues. V was clipped by 0 bases and J by 6 bases, with 14 bases between them. Through a sample-barcoded 5' primer and a J-beta primer mix, a second PCR was run for roughly 7 to 12 cycles. From the 5' RACE reads, TCRdb called clonotypes with MiXCR, one entry per CDR3 protein. The sample lists approximately 1.5 million distinct CDR3 sequences; less than 45% were seen once. About this clonotype: Its antigen is not known.

The sample comprised blood. The chain recombines TRBV4-2 with TRBJ2-2; tentatively, D is TRBD1 or TRBD2 (5 bases each). The source is a woman between 18 and 30 years old in good health. In DNA, the CDR3 is TGTGCCAGCAGCCAAGATTTCGACGGGGACGCCGGGGAGCTGTTTTTT. Protein: CASSQDFDGDAGELFF.